The T cell receptor (beta chain) described here comes from a study of cytomegalovirus exposure and HLA in healthy donors. Overall study context: Inside one of the first data releases sat tens of millions of unique TCRs taken from HLA-typed donors.

The CDR3 is 14 residues long. Details on this clone: As yet, its antigen is unknown.

A multiplex PCR was run with 60 Vbeta primers and 13 Jbeta primers. Using immunoSEQ multiplex PCR, the repertoire was profiled, and TCRdb retains in-frame clones only, with some absent. Here the sample spans 190,000 or so clones, 80% being singletons. General study results and limits: Indistinguishability led to the exclusion of some V segments, TRBV6-2 and TRBV6-3 included.

This TCR was sampled from a boy younger than 18 in good health and CMV-seronegative. The rearrangement links TRBV21-1 to TRBJ1-5; the table's D call of TRBD1 was not tested on the DNA. TRBV21-1 is annotated as a pseudogene. Source material: PBMCs. CDR3 residues: CASSNSFGPPPQHF. CDR3 nucleotides: TGTGCCAGCAGCAATTCCTTTGGGCCACCCCCCCAGCATTTT.